The present TCR beta chain was sequenced within a study of blood T cell repertoires in COVID-19. The CDR3 totals 15 residues. V lost 3 bases, J lost 1 base, and 7 bases stayed unmatched. Germline CDR1 DFQATT, CDR2 SNEGSKA (reference sequence). Original methodology: Amplifying reference gene primers gave estimates of nucleated cell counts. The data were produced by immunoSEQ multiplex PCR, yet TCRdb's version contains in-frame clones alone and is incomplete. The D gene and trimming were derived from the DNA, and the V and J assignments and clone size from that table. The repertoire holds a few hundred thousand clones, roughly 91% seen once, with around 0.8% in the top ten.

The chain carries TRBV20-1 and TRBJ2-7, with 9 bases matching TRBD1. Sequencing was performed on peripheral blood. The sequence was obtained from a man younger than 40 with acute or convalescent COVID-19. CDR3 nucleotide sequence: TGCAGTGCTAGTTACAACAGGGGGCGATCCTACGAGCAGTACTTC. Protein product: CSASYNRGRSYEQYF.